The present T cell receptor beta chain was sequenced within a study of blood T cell repertoires in COVID-19. Study-level background: Acute and convalescent COVID-19 samples came from the United States, Italy and Spain. T cells, B-cell-depleted T cells, or PBMCs provided the cDNA or gDNA that served as material.

Germline CDR1 reads KGHDR; CDR2 reads SFDVKD. The CDR3 covers 18 residues. V lost 4 bases to trimming and J lost 0 bases, with 18 bases between them. In the original workflow: Estimated nucleated cell counts came from reference gene primer amplification. Measured with immunoSEQ multiplex PCR; TCRdb has only the in-frame clones, and not every one. Clone size and the V and J calls come from that table; the DNA yielded D and trimming. The sample has 80,000 to 95,000 clones, 88% seen once. The V gene is TRBV24-1, the J gene TRBJ1-5; D perhaps matches TRBD1 (5 bases). This receptor was obtained from a man between 70 and 80 years old with acute or convalescent COVID-19. Material for sequencing was peripheral blood. The CDR3 sequence is CATSEPTQQDYSNQPQHF. CDR3 nucleotide sequence: TGTGCCACCAGTGAGCCTACTCAACAGGACTATAGCAATCAGCCCCAGCATTTT.